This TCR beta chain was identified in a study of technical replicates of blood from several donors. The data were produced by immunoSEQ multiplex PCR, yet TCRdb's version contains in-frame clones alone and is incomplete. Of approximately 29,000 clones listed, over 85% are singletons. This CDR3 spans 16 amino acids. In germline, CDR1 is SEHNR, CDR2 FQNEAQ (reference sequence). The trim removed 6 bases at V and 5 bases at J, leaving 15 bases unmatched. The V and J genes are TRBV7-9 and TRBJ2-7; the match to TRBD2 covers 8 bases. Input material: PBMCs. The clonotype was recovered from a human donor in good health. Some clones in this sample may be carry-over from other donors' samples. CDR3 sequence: CASRPDRGGFRNEQYF. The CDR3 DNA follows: TGTGCCAGCAGGCCCGACCGGGGGGGATTCAGAAACGAGCAGTACTTC.